This paragraph reports one TCR beta chain. Some clones are missing from TCRdb's copy, which holds only in-frame ones; the method was immunoSEQ multiplex PCR. The table lists 35,000 to 45,000 clones, 80% to 90% of them singletons. The record originates from a study of sequential checkpoint blockade in melanoma. This CDR3 is built from 14 residues. The V and J ends lost 5 bases and 4 bases, in that order; junction bases with no gene match: 6. Germline V lookup: CDR1 LNHDA, CDR2 SQIVND (reference sequence). Treatment: randomized to nivolumab then ipilimumab (arm A) or the reverse (arm B). The source is a human donor with melanoma. The sample here was CD8+ T cells sorted from blood (inferred from file names), taken from a patient given nivolumab and ipilimumab in sequence. The chain couples TRBV19 to TRBJ2-3; 7 nucleotides align to TRBD2. The CDR3, as DNA: TGTGCCAGTAGTTCTCCTAGCGGAGCAGATACGCAGTATTTT. Translating gives CASSSPSGADTQYF.